A selection of T cell receptor beta chains follows, all from one sample in a study of cytomegalovirus exposure and HLA in healthy donors. Using immunoSEQ multiplex PCR, the repertoire was profiled, and TCRdb retains in-frame clones only, with some absent. Among approximately 190,000 clones listed, about 84% were seen once. Material for sequencing was PBMCs. The receptors were sampled from a woman aged 25-40 years in good health and CMV-seropositive. Each CDR3 is given with its conserved first and last residue. Fields, in order: CDR3 protein, CDR3 DNA, J gene, clone size, D gene, CDR3 length, V gene. D genes are given only for firm matches. The size field is filled for only some rows; it gives once, few, many or a size class.

CDR3 protein: CASSFKVPSGGEVEQFF
CDR3 DNA: TGTGCCAGCAGTTTTAAGGTCCCTAGCGGGGGGGAGGTTGAGCAGTTCTTC
J gene: TRBJ2-1
clone size: -
D gene: TRBD2
CDR3 length: 17
V gene: TRBV28

CDR3 protein: CASTGGLDEQYF
CDR3 DNA: TGTGCCAGCACAGGGGGCCTCGACGAGCAGTACTTC
J gene: TRBJ2-7
clone size: -
D gene: TRBD1
CDR3 length: 12
V gene: TRBV6-1

CDR3 protein: CASSSSTGPKAFF
CDR3 DNA: -
J gene: TRBJ1-1
clone size: -
D gene: -
CDR3 length: 13
V gene: TRBV6-6

CDR3 protein: CASSGGREEAFF
CDR3 DNA: TGTGCCAGCAGCGGGGGGCGGGAGGAGGCGTTCTTC
J gene: TRBJ2-1
clone size: -
D gene: TRBD2
CDR3 length: 12
V gene: TRBV7-8

CDR3 protein: CASSPRTGVPFF
CDR3 DNA: TGTGCCAGCTCACCACGGACAGGGGTACCGTTCTTC
J gene: TRBJ2-1
clone size: -
D gene: TRBD1
CDR3 length: 12
V gene: TRBV18

CDR3 protein: CASSYGQANYGYTF
CDR3 DNA: TGTGCCAGCAGTTATGGGCAGGCAAACTATGGCTACACCTTC
J gene: TRBJ1-2
clone size: -
D gene: -
CDR3 length: 14
V gene: TRBV28

CDR3 protein: CASSLSLSGGATDTQYF
CDR3 DNA: TGCGCCAGCAGCTTGTCCCTAAGCGGGGGGGCCACAGATACGCAGTATTTT
J gene: TRBJ2-3
clone size: -
D gene: TRBD2
CDR3 length: 17
V gene: TRBV5-1

CDR3 protein: CASSNPREINTEAFF
CDR3 DNA: TGTGCCAGCAGTAACCCCCGGGAGATAAACACTGAAGCTTTCTTT
J gene: TRBJ1-1
clone size: -
D gene: -
CDR3 length: 15
V gene: TRBV2

CDR3 protein: CASRWTGTSNQPQHF
CDR3 DNA: TGTGCCAGCAGGTGGACAGGGACTAGCAATCAGCCCCAGCATTTT
J gene: TRBJ1-5
clone size: -
D gene: TRBD1
CDR3 length: 15
V gene: TRBV28

CDR3 protein: CASSIQGYEQYF
CDR3 DNA: TGTGCCAGCAGTATCCAGGGCTACGAGCAGTACTTC
J gene: TRBJ2-7
clone size: -
D gene: -
CDR3 length: 12
V gene: TRBV28

CDR3 protein: CASTRATSGRGADTQYF
CDR3 DNA: TGTGCCAGCACCCGAGCGACTAGCGGGAGAGGAGCAGATACGCAGTATTTT
J gene: TRBJ2-3
clone size: -
D gene: TRBD2
CDR3 length: 17
V gene: TRBV28

CDR3 protein: CASIVASGRADTQYF
CDR3 DNA: TGTGCCAGCATCGTGGCTAGCGGGAGGGCGGATACGCAGTATTTT
J gene: TRBJ2-3
clone size: -
D gene: TRBD2
CDR3 length: 15
V gene: TRBV7-2

CDR3 protein: CASSVDRANSPLHF
CDR3 DNA: TGTGCCAGCAGTGTTGACAGAGCCAATTCACCCCTCCACTTT
J gene: TRBJ1-6
clone size: -
D gene: -
CDR3 length: 14
V gene: TRBV2

CDR3 protein: CASSLVPRGRAEKLFF
CDR3 DNA: TGTGCCAGCAGCTTAGTCCCGAGGGGGCGCGCTGAAAAACTGTTTTTT
J gene: TRBJ1-4
clone size: -
D gene: TRBD1
CDR3 length: 16
V gene: TRBV11-2

CDR3 protein: CASSLAEWSQETQYF
CDR3 DNA: TGTGCCAGCAGCTTAGCGGAGTGGTCCCAAGAGACCCAGTACTTC
J gene: TRBJ2-5
clone size: -
D gene: -
CDR3 length: 15
V gene: TRBV7-6

CDR3 protein: CASSVGRRGQTTDTQYF
CDR3 DNA: TGTGCCAGTAGTGTGGGGAGGAGGGGACAGACCACAGATACGCAGTATTTT
J gene: TRBJ2-3
clone size: -
D gene: -
CDR3 length: 17
V gene: TRBV19

CDR3 protein: CASSLVDGTGIYEQYF
CDR3 DNA: TGTGCCAGCAGTTTAGTCGACGGGACAGGGATATACGAGCAGTACTTC
J gene: TRBJ2-7
clone size: few
D gene: TRBD1
CDR3 length: 16
V gene: TRBV28

CDR3 protein: CASRVGVSNEKLFF
CDR3 DNA: TGTGCCAGCAGAGTCGGGGTTTCTAATGAAAAACTGTTTTTT
J gene: TRBJ1-4
clone size: -
D gene: -
CDR3 length: 14
V gene: TRBV11-2

CDR3 protein: CASSRQQGANEKLFF
CDR3 DNA: TGCGCCAGCAGCCGGCAACAGGGGGCTAATGAAAAACTGTTTTTT
J gene: TRBJ1-4
clone size: -
D gene: TRBD1
CDR3 length: 15
V gene: TRBV4-1

CDR3 protein: CASSMVGQGKYEQYF
CDR3 DNA: TGTGCCAGTAGTATGGTAGGTCAGGGGAAATACGAGCAGTACTTC
J gene: TRBJ2-7
clone size: -
D gene: -
CDR3 length: 15
V gene: TRBV19

CDR3 protein: CASRLMVRGARTEAFF
CDR3 DNA: TGTGCCAGCAGGTTAATGGTCCGGGGGGCGAGGACTGAAGCTTTCTTT
J gene: TRBJ1-1
clone size: -
D gene: -
CDR3 length: 16
V gene: TRBV27

CDR3 protein: CASSGDRAERYEQYF
CDR3 DNA: TGTGCCAGCAGTGGGGACAGGGCGGAGAGATACGAGCAGTACTTC
J gene: TRBJ2-7
clone size: -
D gene: TRBD1
CDR3 length: 15
V gene: TRBV28

CDR3 protein: CASRLSPTGLNTEAFF
CDR3 DNA: TGTGCCAGCCGCCTAAGTCCGACAGGTCTGAACACTGAAGCTTTCTTT
J gene: TRBJ1-1
clone size: once
D gene: -
CDR3 length: 16
V gene: TRBV7-9

CDR3 protein: CVLGRDTEAFF
CDR3 DNA: TGTGTCCTTGGGAGGGACACTGAAGCTTTCTTT
J gene: TRBJ1-1
clone size: -
D gene: -
CDR3 length: 11
V gene: TRBV30

CDR3 protein: CAWGGRLMGEQYF
CDR3 DNA: TGTGCCTGGGGCGGGAGACTGATGGGGGAGCAGTACTTC
J gene: TRBJ2-5
clone size: -
D gene: TRBD2
CDR3 length: 13
V gene: TRBV30

CDR3 protein: CASSFSGRTDTQYF
CDR3 DNA: TGTGCCAGCAGCTTTAGCGGGAGAACAGATACGCAGTATTTT
J gene: TRBJ2-3
clone size: -
D gene: TRBD2
CDR3 length: 14
V gene: TRBV7-3

CDR3 protein: CASSSHGGNSPLHF
CDR3 DNA: TGTGCCAGCAGCTCGCACGGAGGGAATTCACCCCTCCACTTT
J gene: TRBJ1-6
clone size: -
D gene: -
CDR3 length: 14
V gene: TRBV7-6

CDR3 protein: CASSKTGGYEQYF
CDR3 DNA: TGTGCCAGCAGCAAAACAGGGGGGTACGAGCAGTACTTC
J gene: TRBJ2-7
clone size: -
D gene: TRBD1
CDR3 length: 13
V gene: TRBV13

CDR3 protein: CATSTELQFF
CDR3 DNA: TGTGCCACCAGCACCGAGCTTCAGTTCTTC
J gene: TRBJ2-1
clone size: once
D gene: -
CDR3 length: 10
V gene: TRBV15

CDR3 protein: CASSPHRAYEQYF
CDR3 DNA: TGTGCCAGCAGCCCTCACAGGGCCTACGAGCAGTACTTC
J gene: TRBJ2-7
clone size: -
D gene: -
CDR3 length: 13
V gene: TRBV11-1

CDR3 protein: CASSYGQGGGSFEKLFF
CDR3 DNA: TGTGCCAGCAGCTACGGACAGGGAGGAGGTTCTTTCGAAAAACTGTTTTTT
J gene: TRBJ1-4
clone size: -
D gene: TRBD1
CDR3 length: 17
V gene: TRBV7-9

CDR3 protein: CASRPPGQVFGEKLFF
CDR3 DNA: TGTGCCAGCAGGCCTCCGGGACAGGTTTTCGGTGAAAAACTGTTTTTT
J gene: TRBJ1-4
clone size: -
D gene: TRBD1
CDR3 length: 16
V gene: TRBV28

CDR3 protein: CASSSGRGGSNTGELFF
CDR3 DNA: TGTGCCAGCAGTTCCGGGAGGGGCGGCTCGAACACCGGGGAGCTGTTTTTT
J gene: TRBJ2-2
clone size: -
D gene: TRBD2
CDR3 length: 17
V gene: TRBV7-2

CDR3 protein: CASSSLAEVMENEQYF
CDR3 DNA: TGTGCCAGCAGTTCCCTGGCTGAGGTGATGGAGAACGAGCAGTACTTC
J gene: TRBJ2-7
clone size: -
D gene: -
CDR3 length: 16
V gene: TRBV28

CDR3 protein: CASSSGRGQPQHF
CDR3 DNA: TGTGCCAGCAGCTCTGGCAGGGGCCAGCCCCAGCATTTT
J gene: TRBJ1-5
clone size: -
D gene: -
CDR3 length: 13
V gene: TRBV7-6

CDR3 protein: CASSLVGLAGVNGELFF
CDR3 DNA: TGTGCCAGCAGCTTGGTGGGACTAGCGGGAGTTAACGGGGAGCTGTTTTTT
J gene: TRBJ2-2
clone size: once
D gene: TRBD2
CDR3 length: 17
V gene: TRBV5-5

CDR3 protein: CASSLWGDPNTGELFF
CDR3 DNA: TGTGCCAGCAGCTTATGGGGGGACCCCAACACCGGGGAGCTGTTTTTT
J gene: TRBJ2-2
clone size: -
D gene: -
CDR3 length: 16
V gene: TRBV7-3

CDR3 protein: CASSQGARTEAFF
CDR3 DNA: TGTGCCAGCAGCCAGGGGGCTCGGACTGAAGCTTTCTTT
J gene: TRBJ1-1
clone size: -
D gene: TRBD1
CDR3 length: 13
V gene: TRBV11-2

CDR3 protein: CASSLVRAEAFF
CDR3 DNA: TGTGCCAGCAGCTTGGTGAGGGCCGAAGCTTTCTTT
J gene: TRBJ1-1
clone size: -
D gene: -
CDR3 length: 12
V gene: TRBV5-8

CDR3 protein: CASSQDRASTDTQYF
CDR3 DNA: TGCGCCAGCAGCCAAGACAGGGCAAGCACAGATACGCAGTATTTT
J gene: TRBJ2-3
clone size: -
D gene: -
CDR3 length: 15
V gene: TRBV4-3

CDR3 protein: CASTWGQGIRNQPQHF
CDR3 DNA: TGTGCCAGTACCTGGGGGCAGGGTATTAGGAATCAGCCCCAGCATTTT
J gene: TRBJ1-5
clone size: -
D gene: -
CDR3 length: 16
V gene: TRBV19

CDR3 protein: CASSQGGDFTFREQFF
CDR3 DNA: TGCGCCAGCAGCCAAGGCGGGGACTTTACCTTCAGGGAGCAGTTCTTC
J gene: TRBJ2-1
clone size: -
D gene: -
CDR3 length: 16
V gene: TRBV4-1

CDR3 protein: CASSSGLQETQYF
CDR3 DNA: TGTGCCAGCAGCTCTGGACTCCAAGAGACCCAGTACTTC
J gene: TRBJ2-5
clone size: -
D gene: -
CDR3 length: 13
V gene: TRBV7-2

CDR3 protein: CASSYKRDRSYEQYF
CDR3 DNA: TGTGCCAGCAGCTACAAACGGGACAGGTCCTACGAGCAGTACTTC
J gene: TRBJ2-7
clone size: -
D gene: TRBD1
CDR3 length: 15
V gene: TRBV27

CDR3 protein: CASSAAHSTGELFF
CDR3 DNA: TGTGCCAGCAGTGCCGCACACAGTACCGGGGAGCTGTTTTTT
J gene: TRBJ2-2
clone size: -
D gene: -
CDR3 length: 14
V gene: TRBV6-6

CDR3 protein: CASSHLTGDLKKNEKLFF
CDR3 DNA: TGTGCCAGCAGCCACCTGACAGGGGACCTGAAGAAGAATGAAAAACTGTTTTTT
J gene: TRBJ1-4
clone size: -
D gene: TRBD1
CDR3 length: 18
V gene: TRBV14

CDR3 protein: CASSAPGLADTDTQYF
CDR3 DNA: TGTGCCAGCAGCGCACCGGGACTAGCGGACACAGATACGCAGTATTTT
J gene: TRBJ2-3
clone size: -
D gene: TRBD2
CDR3 length: 16
V gene: TRBV5-4

CDR3 protein: CSAISTGGNNYGYTF
CDR3 DNA: TGCAGCGCGATTTCGACAGGGGGTAATAACTATGGCTACACCTTC
J gene: TRBJ1-2
clone size: -
D gene: TRBD1
CDR3 length: 15
V gene: TRBV29-1

CDR3 protein: CASLKDRALVYEQYF
CDR3 DNA: TGTGCCAGCTTAAAAGACAGGGCTCTAGTCTACGAGCAGTACTTC
J gene: TRBJ2-7
clone size: -
D gene: TRBD1
CDR3 length: 15
V gene: TRBV6-5

CDR3 protein: CAWSVVHGGEQYF
CDR3 DNA: TGTGCCTGGAGTGTCGTACATGGTGGCGAGCAGTACTTC
J gene: TRBJ2-7
clone size: -
D gene: -
CDR3 length: 13
V gene: TRBV30

CDR3 protein: CASSPQGPQETQYF
CDR3 DNA: TGCGCCAGCAGCCCTCAGGGGCCTCAAGAGACCCAGTACTTC
J gene: TRBJ2-5
clone size: -
D gene: -
CDR3 length: 14
V gene: TRBV5-1